The source of this TCR beta chain is a study of blood T cell repertoires in COVID-19. As for the study in general: There were acute and convalescent COVID-19 samples, and they came from the United States, Italy and Spain. The analysed material was cDNA or gDNA that came from T cells, B-cell-depleted T cells, or PBMCs.

Original methodology: Amplifying reference gene primers gave estimates of nucleated cell counts. Profiling relied on immunoSEQ multiplex PCR, and the TCRdb table lists in-frame clones only, not all of them. V, J and clone size reflect that table, while D and trimming were determined from the DNA. The sample lists 95,000 to 150,000 clones, about 85% occurring once. This CDR3 contains 15 residues. Germline V gene lookup returns CDR1 MNHEY and CDR2 SVGAGI. The V gene lost 8 bases and the J gene lost 5 bases, with 21 bases spanning the gap. V is TRBV6-5 and J is TRBJ2-5; weak D call: TRBD1 (7 bases). Sequencing was done on a sample of peripheral blood. The source of this sequence is an elderly woman with COVID-19, enrolled during active disease. The CDR3 sequence: CASGRGRGVGETQYF. The CDR3 region has the DNA TGTGCCAGCGGGAGAGGCAGGGGGGTCGGGGAGACCCAGTACTTC.